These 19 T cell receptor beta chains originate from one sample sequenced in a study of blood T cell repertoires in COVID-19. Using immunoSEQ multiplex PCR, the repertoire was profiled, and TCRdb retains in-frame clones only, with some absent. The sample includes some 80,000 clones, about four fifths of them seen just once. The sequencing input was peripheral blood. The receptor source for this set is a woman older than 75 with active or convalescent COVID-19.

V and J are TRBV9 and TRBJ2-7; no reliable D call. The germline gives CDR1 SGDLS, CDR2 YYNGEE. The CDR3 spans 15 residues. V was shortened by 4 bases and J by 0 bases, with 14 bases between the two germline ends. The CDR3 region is CASSPGNRPSYEQYF. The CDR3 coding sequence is TGTGCCAGCAGCCCAGGTAACCGACCCTCCTACGAGCAGTACTTC.

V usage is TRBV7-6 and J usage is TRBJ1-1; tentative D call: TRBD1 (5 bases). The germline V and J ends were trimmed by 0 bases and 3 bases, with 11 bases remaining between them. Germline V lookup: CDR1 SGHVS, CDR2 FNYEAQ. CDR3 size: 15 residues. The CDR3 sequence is CASSLAQGGDTEAFF. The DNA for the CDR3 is TGTGCCAGCAGCTTAGCTCAGGGTGGGGACACTGAAGCTTTCTTT.

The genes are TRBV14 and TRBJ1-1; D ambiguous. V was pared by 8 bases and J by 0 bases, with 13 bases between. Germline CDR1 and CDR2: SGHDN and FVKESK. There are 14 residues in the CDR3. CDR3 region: CASDPGELNTEAFF. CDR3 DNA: TGTGCCAGCGACCCTGGGGAGCTGAACACTGAAGCTTTCTTT.

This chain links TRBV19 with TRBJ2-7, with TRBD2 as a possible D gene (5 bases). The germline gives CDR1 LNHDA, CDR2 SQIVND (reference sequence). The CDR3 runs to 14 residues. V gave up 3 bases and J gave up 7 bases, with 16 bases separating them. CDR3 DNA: TGTGCCAGTAGTATCGCTCTAGGGAGTGGGGAGCAGTACTTC. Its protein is CASSIALGSGEQYF.

The CDR3 loop reads CASSLWTGAGYGYTF. DNA for the CDR3: TGCGCCAGCAGCTTATGGACAGGGGCGGGCTATGGCTACACCTTC. V gene TRBV5-1 combines with J gene TRBJ1-2; 9 bases line up with TRBD1. V shed 2 bases and J 4 bases; nucleotides not matched to a gene: 6. CDR1 and CDR2 from the germline V gene are SGHRS and YFSETQ. This CDR3 has 15 amino acids.

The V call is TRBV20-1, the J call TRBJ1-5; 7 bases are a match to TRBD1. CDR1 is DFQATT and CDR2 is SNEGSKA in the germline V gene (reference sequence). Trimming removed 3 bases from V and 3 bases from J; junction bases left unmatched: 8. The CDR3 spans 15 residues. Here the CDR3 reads CSASLRDRDNQPQHF. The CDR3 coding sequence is TGCAGTGCTAGTCTCCGGGACAGAGACAATCAGCCCCAGCATTTT.

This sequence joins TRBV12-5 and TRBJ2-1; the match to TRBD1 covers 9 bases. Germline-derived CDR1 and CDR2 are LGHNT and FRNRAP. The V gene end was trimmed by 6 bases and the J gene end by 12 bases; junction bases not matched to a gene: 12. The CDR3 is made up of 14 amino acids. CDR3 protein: CASGYRDRAQGQFF. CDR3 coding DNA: TGTGCTAGTGGCTACCGGGACAGGGCACAGGGGCAGTTCTTC.

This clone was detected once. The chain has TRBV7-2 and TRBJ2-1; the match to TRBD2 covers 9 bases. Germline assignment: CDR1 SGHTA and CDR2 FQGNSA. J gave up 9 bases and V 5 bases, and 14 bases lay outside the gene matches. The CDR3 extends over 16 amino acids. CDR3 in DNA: TGTGCCAGCAGCGTATCAGGGGCGGGAGGGTCGCGTGAGCAGTTCTTC. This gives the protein CASSVSGAGGSREQFF.

The chain's CDR3 is CASSRGGLAGTYNEQFF. CDR3 sequence (DNA): TGTGCCAGCAGCCGGGGGGGACTAGCGGGAACCTACAATGAGCAGTTCTTC. V and J are TRBV13 and TRBJ2-1, with 13 nucleotides matching TRBD2. Germline V gene lookup returns CDR1 PRHDT and CDR2 FYEKMQ (reference sequence). The trim removed 5 bases at V and 2 bases at J, leaving 6 bases unmatched. The CDR3 contains 17 residues.

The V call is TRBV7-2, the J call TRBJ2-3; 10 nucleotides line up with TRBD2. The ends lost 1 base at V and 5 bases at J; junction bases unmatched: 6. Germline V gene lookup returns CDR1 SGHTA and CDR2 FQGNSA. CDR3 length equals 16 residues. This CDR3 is CASSLVSGGALDTQYF. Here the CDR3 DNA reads TGTGCCAGCAGCTTAGTGAGCGGGGGGGCCCTAGATACGCAGTATTTT.

The CDR3 is CASSQEFTSGGRETQYF. CDR3 nucleotides: TGCGCCAGCAGCCAAGAATTTACTAGCGGGGGGAGAGAGACCCAGTACTTC. V is TRBV4-1 and J is TRBJ2-5; 12 nucleotides line up with TRBD2. Germline trimming cut 0 bases from V and 4 bases from J; bases unmatched to any gene: 6. Per the germline V gene, CDR1 is MGHRA and CDR2 is YSYEKL. The CDR3 contains 17 residues.

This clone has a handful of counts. DNA for the CDR3: TGTGCCAGCAGCCCATGGAACAGGGCCAATGAGCAGTTCTTC. It specifies CASSPWNRANEQFF. The V call is TRBV7-2, the J call TRBJ2-1, with a tentative D call TRBD1 (6 bases). Germline V lookup: CDR1 SGHTA, CDR2 FQGNSA. Trimming shortened V by 5 bases and J by 6 bases, and 14 bases separated the two germline ends. This CDR3 contains 14 residues.

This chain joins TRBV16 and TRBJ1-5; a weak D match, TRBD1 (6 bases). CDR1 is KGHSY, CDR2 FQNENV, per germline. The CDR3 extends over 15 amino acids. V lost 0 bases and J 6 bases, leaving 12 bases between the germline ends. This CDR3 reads CASSQSGQGRQPQHF. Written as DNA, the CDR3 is TGTGCCAGCAGCCAATCGGGGCAGGGGCGTCAGCCCCAGCATTTT.

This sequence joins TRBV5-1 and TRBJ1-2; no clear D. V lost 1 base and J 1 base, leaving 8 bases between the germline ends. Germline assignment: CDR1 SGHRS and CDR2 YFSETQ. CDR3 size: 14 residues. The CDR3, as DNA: TGCGCCAGCAGCTTGTCTGCAGTTAACTATGGCTACACCTTC. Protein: CASSLSAVNYGYTF.

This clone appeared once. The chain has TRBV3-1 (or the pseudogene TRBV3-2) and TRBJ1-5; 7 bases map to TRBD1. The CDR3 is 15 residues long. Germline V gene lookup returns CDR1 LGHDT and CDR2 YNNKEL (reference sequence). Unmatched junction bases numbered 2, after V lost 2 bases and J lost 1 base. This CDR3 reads CASSQQGGSNQPQHF. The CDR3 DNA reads TGTGCCAGCAGCCAACAGGGGGGAAGCAATCAGCCCCAGCATTTT.

CDR3 nucleotide sequence: TGTGCCAGCAGTGAACCAGGGACAGGCCAAGAGACCCAGTACTTC. Its protein product is CASSEPGTGQETQYF. The chain joins TRBV2 to TRBJ2-5; 8 positions match TRBD1. Germline trimming cut 2 bases from V and 1 base from J; bases unmatched to any gene: 3. CDR1 and CDR2 (germline): SNHLY, FYNNEI. The CDR3 loop spans 15 amino acids.

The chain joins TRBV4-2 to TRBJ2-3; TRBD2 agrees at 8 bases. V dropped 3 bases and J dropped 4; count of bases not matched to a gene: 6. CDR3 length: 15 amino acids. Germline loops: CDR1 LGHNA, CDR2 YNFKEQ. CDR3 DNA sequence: TGTGCCAGCAGCCAGGGACTAGACTTGCCAGATACGCAGTATTTT. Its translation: CASSQGLDLPDTQYF.

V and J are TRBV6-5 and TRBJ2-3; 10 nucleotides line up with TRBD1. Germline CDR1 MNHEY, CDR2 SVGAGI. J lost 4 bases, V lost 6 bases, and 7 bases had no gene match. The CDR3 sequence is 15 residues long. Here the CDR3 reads CASRRRDRGADTQYF. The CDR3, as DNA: TGTGCCAGCAGGCGCCGGGACAGGGGTGCAGATACGCAGTATTTT.

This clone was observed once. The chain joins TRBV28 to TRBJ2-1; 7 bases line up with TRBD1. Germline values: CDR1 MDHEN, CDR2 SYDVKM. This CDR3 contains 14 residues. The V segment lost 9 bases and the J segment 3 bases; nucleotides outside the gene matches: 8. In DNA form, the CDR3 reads TGTGCCAGTCGACACAGGGGCTTCTACAATGAGCAGTTCTTC. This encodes CASRHRGFYNEQFF.